This TCR beta chain is drawn from a study of control samples from healthy donors and cancer patients. Deletions cut 7 bases from V and 4 bases from J, with 14 bases between. This CDR3 is 14 amino acids long. CDR1 is MDHEN, CDR2 SYDVKM, per germline. Using immunoSEQ multiplex PCR, the repertoire was profiled, and TCRdb retains in-frame clones only, with some absent. The data hold 95,000 to 150,000 clones, with about 87% observed a single time. This clone was observed once. The rearrangement joins TRBV28 to TRBJ1-5; no clear D gene. The receptor comes from a man aged 30-40 years in good health. Sequenced: blood. The chain's CDR3 is CASKPRSANQPQHF. The CDR3 region has the DNA TGTGCCAGCAAACCCAGGAGTGCGAATCAGCCCCAGCATTTT.